This T cell receptor (beta chain) was captured in a study of blood T cell repertoires in COVID-19. The CDR3 spans 16 residues. The trim removed 5 bases at V and 1 base at J, leaving 6 bases unmatched. CDR1 is LNHDA, CDR2 SQIVND, per germline (reference sequence). Produced via immunoSEQ multiplex PCR; TCRdb's table is partial and in-frame only. The sample shows more than 150,000 clones, approximately 88% of them seen only once. The rearrangement joins TRBV19 to TRBJ2-3; 10 positions match TRBD1. The source material was peripheral blood. The origin of this receptor is a woman aged 55-75 years with acute or convalescent COVID-19. DNA for the CDR3: TGTGCCAGTAGTTCTCTAGGGACAGGGGGCACAGATACGCAGTATTTT. Its protein is CASSSLGTGGTDTQYF.